This T cell receptor beta chain was identified in a study of response to subunit inactivated influenza vaccine. The CDR3 is made up of 12 amino acids. Germline CDR1 and CDR2: SGHDN and FVKESK. Trimming cost V 7 bases and J 10 bases, with 11 bases left between them. This clonotype was seen at least ten times. Antigen unknown. One entry per CDR3 protein results from TCRdb running MiXCR on the RT-PCR reads. The sample gives some 300,000 distinct CDR3 sequences, approximately 23% of which show up once; around a tenth is in the top ten. Study-wide results and caveats: Authors suggested seasonal influenza vaccinations each recruit few new T cells.

J is TRBJ1-6 and V is TRBV14; D is undetermined. The TCR was taken from a man aged 45-69 years who received an inactivated influenza vaccine. This sample comprised PBMCs from blood, obtained about 20 months after vaccination. CDR3 sequence (DNA): TGTGCCAGCAACAAAGGTGGCTCACCCCTCCACTTT. It is translated as CASNKGGSPLHF.